Reported below is one T cell receptor (beta chain). What it binds is not known. These data originate in a study of T-cell memory formation after mild COVID-19. About the study: Most TCR clusters belonged to a single donor. Findings and caveats of the study: Proof of SARS-CoV-2 specificity was absent for the second-wave clones that crested on day 37. Clones contracting over day 15 to 85 were CD4/CD8 balanced, with later expanders leaning CD4+. The CD4+ clones that contracted clustered mainly within CM and EM, and the CD8+ clones concentrated in EMRA.

MiXCR was run by TCRdb on the 5' RACE reads, yielding one entry per CDR3 protein. The table has some 70,000 distinct CDR3 sequences, 16% seen once. The V gene's germline CDR1 is MNHNY and CDR2 SVGAGI (reference sequence). The CDR3 runs 14 residues. V dropped 5 bases and J dropped 5 bases, with 14 bases sitting between them. This clonotype originated in an adult woman who had mild COVID-19 (a few samples of this study predate the infection). Cell type and time point are not known. The sample was PBMCs or a T cell subset sorted from them (not recorded which). The V call is TRBV6-6, the J call TRBJ2-3; no reliable D call. CDR3 amino acids: CASSPRRSLDTQYF. CDR3 nucleotide sequence: TGTGCCAGCAGTCCCCGGAGATCGCTAGATACGCAGTATTTT.